This TCR beta chain was obtained from a study of T cell repertoires in cytomegalovirus infection. The CDR3 consists of 15 residues. In germline, CDR1 is MNHNY, CDR2 SVGAGI (reference sequence). Trimming removed 0 bases from V and 1 base from J; junction bases left unmatched: 1. On this clonotype itself: Antigen: not known.

TCRdb redid the calling of the reads with MiXCR, one entry per CDR3 protein. The sample records approximately 340,000 distinct CDR3 sequences, about 28% being singletons. This clonotype was sampled from a human donor in good health (CMV status not recorded). Some clones in this sample may be carry-over from other donors' samples. Here the sequenced sample was cultured PBMCs, taken from culture after CMV antigen stimulation. This chain links TRBV6-6 with TRBJ1-1; 8 bases line up with TRBD1. For the CDR3, the DNA is TGTGCCAGCAGTTACTCGGGACAGGCGAACACTGAAGCTTTCTTT. Residues: CASSYSGQANTEAFF.